A single sample is the source of the 29 T cell receptor beta chains below, sequenced in a study of TET2 disruption in CD19-targeted CAR T cells. Treatment of the sample: autologous CTL019 cells: CD19 CAR with 4-1BB and CD3 zeta domains. Their antigen targets remain unknown. Using immunoSEQ multiplex PCR, the repertoire was profiled, and TCRdb retains in-frame clones only, with some absent. Its table lists roughly 26,000 clones. This specimen was CD8- CAR+ T cells sorted from cultured blood T cells, taken for CD19 CAR T cell therapy. The subset: CD8-negative CAR-positive T cells from the infusion product. The receptors shown here come from a man between 70 and 80 years old with chronic lymphocytic leukemia.

Note on this clone: The read gets to within 3 residues of the CDR3 end, and the germline J gene fills in the rest. The rearrangement joins TRBV19 to TRBJ2-4; D may be TRBD1 (6 bases). CDR3 length equals 15 residues. CDR1 is LNHDA and CDR2 is SQIVND in the germline V gene (reference sequence). The part of the CDR3 DNA that was read is TGTGCCAGTAGCGCACCCGGCAGGGGAAGGTATGGT. Protein product: CASSAPGRGRYG. The CDR3 as a whole reads CASSAPGRGRYGQYF.

As for this clone: The CDR3 extends 3 residues past the end of the read, so its final part is completed from the germline J gene. The chain joins TRBV7-8 to TRBJ1-1; 7 bases are shared with TRBD1. CDR3 size: 17 residues. Per germline, CDR1 SGHVS and CDR2 FQNEAQ. After removal of 5 bases from V and 4 bases from J, the junction contained 16 bases not matched to a gene. CDR3 DNA (partial): TGTGCCAGCAGCAAACGCGGGGGGGCAGGGGGGCTCACTGAA. Protein product: CASSKRGGAGGLTE. The whole CDR3 protein reads CASSKRGGAGGLTEAFF.

Worth noting for this clone: With the read ending 3 residues before the CDR3 end, the germline J gene is used to fill in that end. V usage is TRBV10-2 and J usage is TRBJ2-7, with a possible D match to TRBD1 (6 bases). The germline V and J ends were trimmed by 6 bases and 5 bases, with 20 bases remaining between them. This CDR3 comprises 15 residues. CDR1 WSHSY and CDR2 SAAADI come from the germline V gene. Incomplete CDR3 DNA: TGCGCCAGCAGAGATGACAGGAGGCTTAATAACGAG. It codes for CASRDDRRLNNE. The whole CDR3 is CASRDDRRLNNEQYF.

Points on this clone: The CDR3 end falls 3 residues outside the read, so it is completed with the germline J gene. This chain connects TRBV20-1 to TRBJ2-3; TRBD1 matches 7 bases. The CDR3 covers 14 residues. V trimming: 4 bases; J trimming: 0 bases; junction bases outside the gene matches: 4. Germline V CDR1 and CDR2: DFQATT, SNEGSKA (reference sequence). CDR3 residues: CSAKTTGSTDTQYF. The DNA read from the CDR3 is TGCAGTGCTAAAACGACAGGGAGCACAGATACG.

As to this clone: The sequenced fragment ends 3 residues before the CDR3 boundary, so the rest is inferred from the germline J gene. This sequence joins TRBV5-1 and TRBJ1-6; 9 nucleotides align to TRBD1. CDR1 is SGHRS and CDR2 is YFSETQ in the germline V gene. This CDR3 comprises 17 residues. J lost 2 bases, V lost 4 bases, and 7 bases had no gene match. The CDR3 loop reads CASSPMGTGTYNSPLHF. The CDR3 bases that were read are TGCGCCAGCAGCCCCATGGGGACAGGGACCTATAATTCACCC. Full variable domain (missing parts from reference TRBV5-1 and TRBJ1-6): KAGVTQTPRYLIKTRGQQVTLSCSPISGHRSVSWYQQTPGQGLQFLFEYFSETQRNKGNFPGRFSGRQFSNSRSEMNVSTLELGDSALYLCASSPMGTGTYNSPLHFGNGTRLTVT.

Points on this clone: The germline gene is not matched at one end of the junction; a read error may be the cause. The observed sequence ends 3 residues before the CDR3 terminus, with the missing tail filled in from the germline J gene. V gene TRBV4-2 combines with J gene TRBJ1-4; 7 positions match TRBD1. The CDR3 is 16 amino acids. Germline V gives CDR1 LGHNA, CDR2 YNFKEQ. The sequenced CDR3 bases are TGCGCCAGCAGCCAAGGACCGGGACAGAATAATGAAAAA. It is translated as CASSQGPGQNNEK. The complete CDR3 reads CASSQGPGQNNEKLFF.

To note about this clone: The missing CDR3 end, 3 residues past where the read stops, is filled in from the germline J gene. The V gene is TRBV20-1, the J gene TRBJ2-3; TRBD2 matches 7 bases. Germline CDR1 and CDR2: DFQATT and SNEGSKA (reference sequence). V gave up 3 bases and J gave up 0 bases; unmatched junction bases: 18. The CDR3 is made up of 19 amino acids. The CDR3 loop is CSARGLTLGEASSTDTQYF. CDR3 DNA, as far as it was read: TGCAGTGCTAGGGGACTAACATTAGGGGAAGCCTCGAGCACAGATACG.

Remarks on this clone: From the germline J gene comes the end of the CDR3, since the read stops 3 residues before it. The genes are TRBV2 and TRBJ2-3, with 7 bases fitting TRBD2. The CDR3 runs to 16 residues. The germline V gene has CDR1 SNHLY and CDR2 FYNNEI. V lost 7 bases, J lost 3 bases, and 13 bases stayed unmatched. The CDR3 reads CASTKGIPSGTDTQYF. The sequenced part of the CDR3 DNA is TGTGCCAGCACCAAGGGAATCCCTAGCGGAACAGATACG.

This clone registers medium-sized (0.01 to 0.1%) by frequency. The CDR3 reads CASSRQGTDTQYF. The sequenced part of the CDR3 DNA is TGTGCCAGCAGCAGACAGGGCACAGATACG. The chain links TRBV14 to TRBJ2-3, with TRBD1 as a possible D gene (6 bases). The read stops 3 residues short of the end of the CDR3; the missing end is completed from the germline J gene. This CDR3 region has 13 residues. CDR1 and CDR2 (germline): SGHDN, FVKESK. V lost 5 bases, J lost 1 base, and 7 bases lay in between.

CDR3 loop: CASSQAEQAYEQYF. The sequenced CDR3 bases are TGCGCCAGCAGCCAAGCGGAGCAGGCTTACGAG. J is TRBJ2-7 and V is TRBV4-1; the D is unclear. The read terminates 3 residues ahead of where the CDR3 ends, so the germline J gene completes it. The CDR3 consists of 14 residues. Germline V gene lookup returns CDR1 MGHRA and CDR2 YSYEKL. Between the trimmed V and J ends, which lost 1 base and 4 bases, there was a span of 11 bases.

As to this clone: The missing CDR3 end, 3 residues past where the read stops, is filled in from the germline J gene. Other DNA sequences of this sample code for an identical CDR3. This chain joins TRBV7-9 and TRBJ1-1; D is undetermined. CDR1 is SEHNR, CDR2 FQNEAQ, per germline (reference sequence). The CDR3 loop spans 12 amino acids. Incomplete CDR3 DNA: TGTGCCAGCAGCCGACTATCGAACGAA. This sequence encodes CASSRLSNE. In full, the CDR3 reads CASSRLSNEAFF.

On this clone itself: The observed sequence ends 3 residues before the CDR3 terminus, with the missing tail filled in from the germline J gene. The genes are TRBV29-1 and TRBJ1-2, with 8 nucleotides matching TRBD1. V dropped 7 bases and J dropped 7; count of bases not matched to a gene: 5. From germline, CDR1 is SQVTM and CDR2 ANQGSEA. The CDR3 has 11 amino acids. The CDR3: CSATQGAGYTF. The sequenced CDR3 bases are TGCAGCGCCACCCAGGGGGCTGGC. Based on the CDR3 plus reference TRBV29-1 and TRBJ1-2, the full variable domain is SAVISQKPSRDICQRGTSLTIQCQVDSQVTMMFWYRQQPGQSLTLIATANQGSEATYESGFVIDKFPISRPNLTFSTLTVSNMSPEDSSIYLCSATQGAGYTFGSGTRLTVV.

Of note for this clone: The missing CDR3 end, 3 residues past where the read stops, is filled in from the germline J gene. V usage is TRBV10-3 and J usage is TRBJ2-4, with TRBD1 matching 9 bases. Germline V gene sequence: CDR1 ENHRY, CDR2 SYGVKD. This CDR3 is built from 14 residues. The covered CDR3 bases are TGTGCCATCGGAGGGACAGGGCCGGTCTATGGT. Protein product: CAIGGTGPVYG. The entire CDR3 reads CAIGGTGPVYGQYF.

In terms of frequency, this clone is medium-sized. With the read ending 3 residues before the CDR3 end, the germline J gene is used to fill in that end. The rearrangement links TRBV6-1 to TRBJ1-6, with a tentative D call TRBD1 (6 bases). The V gene's germline CDR1 is MNHNS and CDR2 SASEGT. This CDR3 has 13 residues. The CDR3 bases that were read are TGTGCCAGCAGTGCGTCCCAGGGGCTCCCC. As protein: CASSASQGLP. The complete CDR3 sequence is CASSASQGLPLHF.

Turning to this clone: The sequence runs out 3 residues before the end of the CDR3; the remainder is reconstructed from the germline J gene. The V gene is TRBV20-1, the J gene TRBJ2-7; 7 bases line up with TRBD1. The germline gives CDR1 DFQATT, CDR2 SNEGSKA (reference sequence). The V segment lost 6 bases and the J segment 2 bases; nucleotides outside the gene matches: 7. This CDR3 is 13 amino acids long. CDR3: CSATGTATYEQYF. The CDR3 DNA, read in part, is TGCAGTGCAACCGGGACAGCCACCTACGAG.

A remark on this clone: The DNA ends 3 residues before the CDR3 does, and the rest of the CDR3 is filled in from the germline J gene. Different DNA sequences within this sample yield the same CDR3. The chain uses TRBV5-4 and TRBJ2-7, with TRBD2 as a possible D gene (6 bases). Germline loops: CDR1 SGHNT, CDR2 YYREEE (reference sequence). CDR3 length equals 13 residues. V was cut by 0 bases and J by 5 bases, with 9 bases left in between. CDR3 DNA (partial): TGTGCCAGCAGCTTGGCCGGAGGGGACGAG. The encoded protein is CASSLAGGDE. The complete CDR3 reads CASSLAGGDEQYF.

Points on this clone: The read halts 3 residues ahead of the CDR3 end, with the missing end drawn from the germline J gene. This chain uses TRBV7-8 with TRBJ2-4, with D maybe TRBD1 (6 bases). This CDR3 spans 13 amino acids. Germline assignment: CDR1 SGHVS and CDR2 FQNEAQ. The DNA read from the CDR3 is TGTGCCAGCAGCCAGGGACAACAAGAGACT. Protein: CASSQGQQET. The CDR3, in full, reads CASSQGQQETQYF. Drawing the rest from reference TRBV7-8 and TRBJ2-4, the complete variable domain is GAGVSQSPRYKVAKRGQDVALRCDPISGHVSLFWYQQALGQGPEFLTYFQNEAQLDKSGLPSDRFFAERPEGSVSTLKIQRTQQEDSAVYLCASSQGQQETQYFGAGTRLSVL.

Details on this clone: The sequenced fragment ends 3 residues before the CDR3 boundary, so the rest is inferred from the germline J gene. This chain connects TRBV20-1 to TRBJ2-6; maybe TRBD1 (5 bases). The CDR3 contains 16 residues. V was trimmed by 3 bases and J by 0 bases, leaving 12 bases between them. CDR1 is DFQATT, CDR2 SNEGSKA, per germline (reference sequence). CDR3: CSASVRTGSGANVLTF. The covered CDR3 bases are TGCAGTGCTAGTGTCAGAACAGGCTCTGGGGCCAACGTC.

Concerning this clone: The DNA ends 3 residues before the CDR3 does, and the rest of the CDR3 is filled in from the germline J gene. The J gene is TRBJ1-2, the V gene TRBV7-7; 10 bases are a match to TRBD1. Germline-derived CDR1 and CDR2 are SSHAT and FNYEAQ (reference sequence). CDR3 length: 14 residues. CDR3 DNA (partial): TGTGCCAGCAGCTTCAGGACAGGGGGGGAGACA. As protein: CASSFRTGGET. The CDR3 reads in full as CASSFRTGGETYTF.

About this clone itself: Compared with germline, one end of the junction differs, possibly owing to a read error. The CDR3 goes on 3 residues after the read ends, and that part is filled in from the germline J gene. Other DNA sequences from this sample encode an identical CDR3 as well. The gene calls are TRBV11-2 and TRBJ1-2; no definite D call. This CDR3 has 15 residues. Germline V CDR1 and CDR2: SGHAT, FQNNGV. CDR3 DNA, as far as it was read: TGTGCCAGCAGCTTAGGGGCAGGCGGGAACTATGGT. Translated: CASSLGAGGNYG. The CDR3 as a whole reads CASSLGAGGNYGYTF.

The chain's CDR3 is CASSSGQAPGYGYTF. CDR3 bases read: TGTGCCAGCAGCTCCGGACAGGCCCCTGGCTATGGC. V gene TRBV5-8 combines with J gene TRBJ1-2, with 7 bases identical to TRBD1. The CDR3 is cut off 3 residues early in the read; its end comes from the germline J gene. The ends lost 3 bases at V and 4 bases at J; junction bases unmatched: 9. Germline loops: CDR1 SGHTS, CDR2 YDEGEE. The CDR3 contains 15 residues.

Remarks on this clone: The sequence runs out 3 residues before the end of the CDR3; the remainder is reconstructed from the germline J gene. The chain recombines TRBV30 with TRBJ2-4; 10 bases fit TRBD1. The germline V gene has CDR1 GTSNPN and CDR2 SVGIG (reference sequence). The CDR3 is 13 residues long. The sequenced part of the CDR3 DNA is TGTGCCTGGGGGACAGGGGAGTATCAGCCT. This sequence encodes CAWGTGEYQP. The entire CDR3 reads CAWGTGEYQPQYF.

As to this clone: The read ends 3 residues before the CDR3 terminus; that terminus is restored from the germline J gene. The chain joins TRBV19 to TRBJ1-1; TRBD1 might be the D (6 bases). This CDR3 is built from 18 residues. Per germline, CDR1 LNHDA and CDR2 SQIVND (reference sequence). V was shortened by 1 base and J by 4 bases, with 22 bases between the two germline ends. This chain's CDR3 is CASSIGVLEGVPSTEAFF. The CDR3 bases that were read are TGTGCCAGTAGTATAGGGGTACTTGAGGGGGTACCGTCCACTGAA. The complete variable domain, with remaining parts taken from reference TRBV19 and TRBJ1-1, reads DGGITQSPKYLFRKEGQNVTLSCEQNLNHDAMYWYRQDPGQGLRLIYYSQIVNDFQKGDIAEGYSVSREKKESFPLTVTSAQKNPTAFYLCASSIGVLEGVPSTEAFFGQGTRLTVV.

As concerns this clone: From the germline J gene comes the end of the CDR3, since the read stops 3 residues before it. The chain links TRBV7-9 to TRBJ2-7; weak D call: TRBD1 (6 bases). Trimming cost V 4 bases and J 2 bases, with 9 bases left between them. Germline assignment: CDR1 SEHNR and CDR2 FQNEAQ (reference sequence). The CDR3 contains 13 residues. CDR3 bases read: TGTGCCAGCAGCTCTTGGACAGCCTACGAG. Protein product: CASSSWTAYE. The whole CDR3 protein reads CASSSWTAYEQYF.

Regarding this clone: The CDR3 end is not reached by the read, which stops 3 residues before it; the germline J gene fills it in. The V and J genes are TRBV11-2 and TRBJ1-2; 7 positions match TRBD1. Germline lookup yields CDR1 SGHAT and CDR2 FQNNGV. The CDR3 loop spans 14 amino acids. The covered CDR3 bases are TGTGCCAGCAGCTTAGATCGGGTAGGGGGCGAC. Encoded protein: CASSLDRVGGD. The full CDR3 protein reads CASSLDRVGGDYTF.

This clone is identified as medium-sized from frequency. The sequenced CDR3 bases are TGTGCCAGCAGCGTCGAGAAGGGTCTTTCACCC. The encoded protein is CASSVEKGLSP. The full CDR3 protein is CASSVEKGLSPLHF. The chain combines TRBV7-8 with TRBJ1-6; no reliable D call. The read ends 3 residues early relative to the CDR3; the germline J gene fills the gap. Germline loops: CDR1 SGHVS, CDR2 FQNEAQ. This CDR3 spans 14 amino acids. Trimming stripped 5 bases from V and 9 bases from J, with 14 bases between.

For this clone: Read coverage stops 3 residues before the CDR3 terminus; the germline J gene supplies the remainder. The chain has TRBV10-3 and TRBJ2-3; D ambiguous. The CDR3 sequence is 16 residues long. V gave up 2 bases and J gave up 3 bases, with 15 bases separating them. CDR1 and CDR2 from the germline V gene are ENHRY and SYGVKD. The CDR3 bases that were read are TGTGCCATCAGTGAGGCCCCTGGCAGGCGAACAGATACG. The encoded protein is CAISEAPGRRTDT. The full CDR3 protein reads CAISEAPGRRTDTQYF.

To note about this clone: The junction shows a germline mismatch at one end, possibly a read error. With the read ending 3 residues before the CDR3 end, the germline J gene is used to fill in that end. The sample has other DNA sequences that encode this CDR3 too. The chain links TRBV10-1 to TRBJ1-2; possibly TRBD1 for D (5 bases). This CDR3 comprises 14 residues. Germline CDR1 WNHNN, CDR2 SYGVQD (reference sequence). This chain's CDR3 is CASSDRGLGYGYTF. The DNA read from the CDR3 is TGCGCCAGCAGTGATAGGGGACTAGGGTATGGT.

Note on this clone: The read gets to within 3 residues of the CDR3 end, and the germline J gene fills in the rest. This sequence joins TRBV7-6 and TRBJ1-5, with D uncertain. The CDR3 is 15 amino acids. Looked up from germline, CDR1 is SGHVS and CDR2 is FNYEAQ. Trimming removed 2 bases from V and 0 bases from J, with 8 bases in between. The part of the CDR3 DNA that was read is TGTGCCAGCAGCTTATCAGACTTTAGCAATCAGCCC. Residues: CASSLSDFSNQP. The whole CDR3 sequence reads CASSLSDFSNQPQHF.